This note documents a single T cell receptor (beta chain) sequence. Antigen: not known. The trim removed 4 bases at V and 2 bases at J, leaving 8 bases unmatched. The CDR3 is 17 amino acids. The germline V gene has CDR1 SGHAT and CDR2 FQNNGV. The data were produced by immunoSEQ multiplex PCR, yet TCRdb's version contains in-frame clones alone and is incomplete. The table lists 46,000 or so clones, 70% to 90% of them singletons. This entry is derived from a study of PD-L1 blockade in urothelial cancer. Study-level background: Analysis of the blood was performed 3 weeks (second dose) and 6 weeks after treatment start.

General study findings and limits: Those with durable benefit had larger increases in tumor-associated blood clones at 3 weeks.

Between 1 and 8 samples per patient were obtained, pretreatment and on-treatment. Sequencing used PBMCs, obtained around atezolizumab (anti-PD-L1) treatment. The chain combines TRBV11-2 with TRBJ1-2; 12 nucleotides line up with TRBD1. The clonotype comes from a man between 60 and 75 years old with urothelial cancer. The CDR3 region has the DNA TGTGCCAGCAGCTCCTCGGGACAGGGGGCTCCCAACTATGGCTACACCTTC. It encodes CASSSSGQGAPNYGYTF.